This note documents a single T cell receptor (beta chain) sequence. This sample stems from a study of early stage breast cancer tumors. Sequencing was performed with immunoSEQ multiplex PCR; in TCRdb, only in-frame clones are kept and a portion is missing. Among more than 7,500 clones listed, roughly two thirds were seen once. With 6 bases clipped from V and 14 bases from J, the junction kept 12 bases outside the gene matches. This CDR3 has 12 residues. CDR1 is KGHSH, CDR2 LQKENI, per germline. The chain has TRBV18 and TRBJ1-2; 7 nucleotides line up with TRBD1. The sequence came from a person in their 60s with breast cancer. Sequencing input: normal breast tissue next to the tumor. The CDR3 sequence is CASSRYRDRDTF. CDR3 coding DNA: TGTGCCAGCTCGCGATACCGGGACAGAGATACCTTC.